These 21 T cell receptor beta chains originate from one sample sequenced in a study of blood T cell repertoires in COVID-19. Clones were read by immunoSEQ multiplex PCR, and TCRdb kept only the in-frame ones, dropping some. The sample holds about 140,000 clones, approximately 79% seen once. The sequenced sample consisted of PBMCs or T cells enriched from blood (not recorded which). Receptor source: a woman in her forties or fifties who had recovered from COVID-19.

The rearrangement links TRBV29-1 to TRBJ2-1; the match to TRBD2 covers 7 bases. Germline CDR1 is SQVTM and CDR2 is ANQGSEA. The V and J ends lost 4 bases and 7 bases, in that order; junction bases with no gene match: 10. This CDR3 spans 14 amino acids. Here the CDR3 DNA reads TGCAGCGTTGCACGGACTAGGGCGGGAAATGAGCAGTTCTTC. This encodes CSVARTRAGNEQFF.

The genes are TRBV19 and TRBJ2-7; the D is unclear. The CDR3 loop spans 13 amino acids. V was trimmed by 1 base and J by 2 bases, leaving 6 bases between them. Germline CDR1 LNHDA, CDR2 SQIVND (reference sequence). In DNA, the CDR3 is TGTGCCAGTAGTATAGCTCTAGCCTACGAGCAGTACTTC. It encodes CASSIALAYEQYF.

This chain connects TRBV19 to TRBJ2-1, with D possibly being TRBD2 (5 bases). The CDR3 contains 13 residues. Between the trimmed V and J ends, which lost 6 bases and 5 bases, there was a span of 11 bases. The germline gives CDR1 LNHDA, CDR2 SQIVND (reference sequence). This CDR3 reads CASRGAGNNEQFF. The CDR3 DNA reads as TGTGCCAGTAGGGGAGCAGGCAACAATGAGCAGTTCTTC.

J is TRBJ2-5 and V is TRBV7-9; 11 bases align to TRBD1. Unmatched junction bases numbered 6, after V lost 1 base and J lost 5 bases. The CDR3 is 16 amino acids. The germline CDR1 and CDR2 sequences are SEHNR and FQNEAQ (reference sequence). The CDR3 here is CASSLGTGGGFETQYF. CDR3 bases: TGTGCCAGCAGCTTAGGGACAGGGGGCGGTTTTGAGACCCAGTACTTC.

The chain has TRBV9 and TRBJ1-5, with a possible D match to TRBD1 (5 bases). This CDR3 region has 15 residues. Trimming stripped 0 bases from V and 4 bases from J, with 11 bases between. From germline, CDR1 is SGDLS and CDR2 YYNGEE. The CDR3 sequence: CASSVEGNSNQPQHF. The CDR3 DNA reads TGTGCCAGCAGCGTAGAGGGGAATTCGAATCAGCCCCAGCATTTT.

V gene TRBV25-1 combines with J gene TRBJ1-4, with D possibly being TRBD1 (6 bases). CDR3 length: 14 residues. Germline loops: CDR1 MGHDK, CDR2 SYGVNS. The ends were cut back, 2 bases at V and 5 bases at J, with 9 bases in the middle. The chain's CDR3 is CASSERGNNEKLFF. The CDR3 DNA reads TGTGCCAGCAGTGAAAGGGGGAACAATGAAAAACTGTTTTTT.

V and J are TRBV28 and TRBJ1-4, with a weak D call TRBD1 (5 bases). Germline-derived CDR1 and CDR2 are MDHEN and SYDVKM. The V gene lost 6 bases and the J gene lost 8 bases, with 10 bases spanning the gap. The CDR3 has 12 amino acids. The CDR3 nucleotides read TGTGCCAGCAGAGCCCCAGGGGAAAAACTGTTTTTT. Residues: CASRAPGEKLFF.

CDR3 DNA sequence: TGCGCCAGCAGCCAGTTCGGACAAAAAGGCAATCAGCCCCAGCATTTT. This gives the protein CASSQFGQKGNQPQHF. The V call is TRBV4-1, the J call TRBJ1-5, with D perhaps matching TRBD1 (5 bases). CDR3 length equals 16 residues. V lost 3 bases and J lost 2, with 14 bases in between. Germline V gives CDR1 MGHRA, CDR2 YSYEKL.

V and J are TRBV28 and TRBJ1-5; D is ambiguous. With 10 bases removed from V and 2 bases from J, the gap between germline ends came to 24 bases. The CDR3 is 17 amino acids. The germline V gene has CDR1 MDHEN and CDR2 SYDVKM. The CDR3 nucleotides read TGTGCCACCACGAGGGAGGGTGTAACGGTGGGCAATCAGCCCCAGCATTTT. It specifies CATTREGVTVGNQPQHF.

This clone was detected once. The chain joins TRBV9 to TRBJ2-5, with 8 bases that match TRBD2. This CDR3 contains 16 residues. Germline V gene data show CDR1 as SGDLS and CDR2 as YYNGEE. With V trimmed by 0 bases and J by 4 bases, 8 bases remained unmatched. The CDR3 loop reads CASSVDPAGVGETQYF. In DNA, the CDR3 is TGTGCCAGCAGCGTAGATCCAGCGGGAGTAGGAGAGACCCAGTACTTC.

This sequence joins TRBV6-1 and TRBJ1-5; 12 positions match TRBD1. The CDR3 consists of 19 residues. J lost 9 bases, V lost 4 bases, and 19 bases had no gene match. Per the germline V gene, CDR1 is MNHNS and CDR2 is SASEGT. This CDR3 is CASSALGTGGLGRGRPQHF. CDR3 coding DNA: TGTGCCAGCAGTGCTCTAGGGACAGGGGGCTTGGGCCGGGGAAGGCCCCAGCATTTT.

The sample holds one count of this clone. The V and J genes are TRBV7-9 and TRBJ1-6; D remains unclear. The germline V gene has CDR1 SEHNR and CDR2 FQNEAQ (reference sequence). V shed 1 base and J shed 6 bases, with 16 bases lying between them. The CDR3 consists of 17 residues. CDR3 bases: TGTGCCAGCAGCTTAGTGGTGAATTGGGAGGGTAATTCACCCCTCCACTTT. Translated: CASSLVVNWEGNSPLHF. The full variable domain, with the rest looked up from reference TRBV7-9 and TRBJ1-6, is DTGVSQNPRHKITKRGQNVTFRCDPISEHNRLYWYRQTLGQGPEFLTYFQNEAQLEKSRLLSDRFSAERPKGSFSTLEIQRTEQGDSAMYLCASSLVVNWEGNSPLHFGNGTRLTVT.

The chain recombines TRBV13 with TRBJ2-7; possible D gene TRBD2, 5 bases. The CDR3 extends over 13 amino acids. Germline values: CDR1 PRHDT, CDR2 FYEKMQ (reference sequence). Between the trimmed V and J ends, which lost 0 bases and 3 bases, there was a span of 6 bases. The CDR3 nucleotides read TGTGCCAGCAGCTTAGGCCGGGGCTACGAGCAGTACTTC. Translation gives CASSLGRGYEQYF.

The chain employs TRBV11-3 and TRBJ1-1, with D unresolved. The V gene lost 5 bases and the J gene lost 0 bases, with 16 bases spanning the gap. Looked up from germline, CDR1 is SGHNT and CDR2 is YENEEA. The CDR3 has 16 amino acids. CDR3 sequence reads: CASSLQSDFMNTEAFF. The CDR3 region has the DNA TGTGCCAGCAGCCTCCAGTCAGATTTCATGAACACTGAAGCTTTCTTT.

V usage is TRBV7-3 and J usage is TRBJ1-1, with unresolved D. Per germline, CDR1 SGHTA and CDR2 FQGTGA. CDR3 size: 15 residues. V was pared by 0 bases and J by 1 base, with 9 bases between. CDR3 DNA sequence: TGTGCCAGCAGCTTAACTTCAGACAAGAACACTGAAGCTTTCTTT. Translated, it gives CASSLTSDKNTEAFF.

J is TRBJ2-7 and V is TRBV11-2; TRBD1 aligns across 9 bases. The germline V gene has CDR1 SGHAT and CDR2 FQNNGV. Trimming took 5 bases from V and 4 from J; bases not matched to a gene: 9. This CDR3 is built from 15 residues. CDR3: CASSRTGTGTYEQYF. In nucleotides, the CDR3 is TGTGCCAGCAGCAGAACCGGGACAGGGACATACGAGCAGTACTTC.

The chain uses TRBV7-9 and TRBJ1-1; D is ambiguous. Trimming pared 4 bases from V and 2 bases from J, leaving 8 bases between. The CDR3 is 13 amino acids. Germline CDR1 is SEHNR and CDR2 is FQNEAQ (reference sequence). This chain's CDR3 is CASSSKLNTEAFF. The CDR3 DNA reads TGTGCCAGCAGCTCGAAACTAAACACTGAAGCTTTCTTT. The full variable domain, completed using reference TRBV7-9 and TRBJ1-1, is DTGVSQNPRHKITKRGQNVTFRCDPISEHNRLYWYRQTLGQGPEFLTYFQNEAQLEKSRLLSDRFSAERPKGSFSTLEIQRTEQGDSAMYLCASSSKLNTEAFFGQGTRLTVV.

V usage is TRBV6-5 and J usage is TRBJ1-2; the D gene is possibly TRBD1 (6 bases). V was trimmed by 5 bases and J by 2 bases, leaving 9 bases between them. The CDR3 extends over 13 amino acids. The V gene's germline CDR1 is MNHEY and CDR2 SVGAGI. This CDR3 reads CASSKTGNYGYTF. CDR3 DNA sequence: TGTGCCAGCAGTAAAACAGGGAACTATGGCTACACCTTC.

J is TRBJ2-3 and V is TRBV2, with a weak D call TRBD2 (5 bases). Germline V gene data show CDR1 as SNHLY and CDR2 as FYNNEI. CDR3 size: 15 residues. V was cut by 7 bases and J by 2 bases, with 16 bases left in between. The CDR3, as DNA: TGTGCCAGCACTAGGACTCCCCTTGTCACAGATACGCAGTATTTT. Its protein product is CASTRTPLVTDTQYF. Supplemented by reference TRBV2 and TRBJ2-3, the full variable domain reads EPEVTQTPSHQVTQMGQEVILRCVPISNHLYFYWYRQILGQKVEFLVSFYNNEISEKSEIFDDQFSVERPDGSNFTLKIRSTKLEDSAMYFCASTRTPLVTDTQYFGPGTRLTVL.

The gene calls are TRBV7-3 and TRBJ2-1, with 7 bases that match TRBD1. Germline assignment: CDR1 SGHTA and CDR2 FQGTGA. The V segment lost 5 bases and the J segment 6 bases; nucleotides outside the gene matches: 7. The CDR3 covers 14 residues. The CDR3 DNA sequence: TGTGCCAGCAGCACCGCCGGACAGGTCAATGAGCAGTTCTTC. Its translation is CASSTAGQVNEQFF.

This clone was seen just once. The genes are TRBV6-1 and TRBJ2-3; 8 nucleotides agree with TRBD2. The V segment lost 3 bases and the J segment 1 base; nucleotides outside the gene matches: 12. CDR3 length: 18 residues. Germline CDR1 reads MNHNS; CDR2 reads SASEGT. The CDR3 DNA reads TGTGCCAGCAGTGAGCGGTGGTATAGCGGGGACCGCACAGATACGCAGTATTTT. It encodes CASSERWYSGDRTDTQYF.